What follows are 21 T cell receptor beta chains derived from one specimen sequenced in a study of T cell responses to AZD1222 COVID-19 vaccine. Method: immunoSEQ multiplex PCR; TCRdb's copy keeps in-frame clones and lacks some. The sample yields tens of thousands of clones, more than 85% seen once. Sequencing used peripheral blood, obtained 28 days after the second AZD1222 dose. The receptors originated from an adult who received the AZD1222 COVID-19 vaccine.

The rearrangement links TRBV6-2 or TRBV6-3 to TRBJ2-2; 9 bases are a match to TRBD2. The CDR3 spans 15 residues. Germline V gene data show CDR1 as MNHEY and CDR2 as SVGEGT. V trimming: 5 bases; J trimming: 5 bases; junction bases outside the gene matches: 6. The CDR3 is CASSLSGGWTGELFF. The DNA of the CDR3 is TGTGCCAGCAGTCTAAGCGGGGGGTGGACCGGGGAGCTGTTTTTT.

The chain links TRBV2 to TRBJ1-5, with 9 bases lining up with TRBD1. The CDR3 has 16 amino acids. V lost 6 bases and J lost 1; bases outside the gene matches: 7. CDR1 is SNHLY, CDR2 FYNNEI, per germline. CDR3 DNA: TGTGCCAGCAGGGGAACCGGGACAGGGAGCAATCAGCCCCAGCATTTT. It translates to CASRGTGTGSNQPQHF. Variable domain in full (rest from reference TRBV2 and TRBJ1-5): EPEVTQTPSHQVTQMGQEVILRCVPISNHLYFYWYRQILGQKVEFLVSFYNNEISEKSEIFDDQFSVERPDGSNFTLKIRSTKLEDSAMYFCASRGTGTGSNQPQHFGDGTRLSIL.

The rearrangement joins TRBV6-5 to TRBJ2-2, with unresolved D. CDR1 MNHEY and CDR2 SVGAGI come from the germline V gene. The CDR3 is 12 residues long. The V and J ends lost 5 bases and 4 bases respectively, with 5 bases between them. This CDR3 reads CASSRGTGELFF. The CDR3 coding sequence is TGTGCCAGCAGTCGCGGCACCGGGGAGCTGTTTTTT.

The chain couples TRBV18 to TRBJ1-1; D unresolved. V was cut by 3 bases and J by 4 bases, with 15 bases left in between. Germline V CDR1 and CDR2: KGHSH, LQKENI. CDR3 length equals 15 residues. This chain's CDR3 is CASSPIAAGGTEAFF. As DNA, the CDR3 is TGTGCCAGCTCACCTATCGCGGCCGGAGGCACTGAAGCTTTCTTT.

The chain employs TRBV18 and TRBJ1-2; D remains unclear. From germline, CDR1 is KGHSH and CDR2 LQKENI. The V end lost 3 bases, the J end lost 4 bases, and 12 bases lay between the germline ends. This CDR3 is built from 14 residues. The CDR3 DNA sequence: TGTGCCAGCTCACCTGAGGGAGCCCGCTATGGCTACACCTTC. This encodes CASSPEGARYGYTF.

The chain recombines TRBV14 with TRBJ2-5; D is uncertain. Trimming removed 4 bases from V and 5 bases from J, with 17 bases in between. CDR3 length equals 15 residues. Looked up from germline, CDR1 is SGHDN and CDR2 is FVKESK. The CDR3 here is CASSPRGLGRETQYF. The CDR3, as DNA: TGTGCCAGCAGCCCACGAGGTCTTGGTAGGGAGACCCAGTACTTC. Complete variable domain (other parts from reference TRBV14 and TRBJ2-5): EAGVTQFPSHSVIEKGQTVTLRCDPISGHDNLYWYRRVMGKEIKFLLHFVKESKQDESGMPNNRFLAERTGGTYSTLKVQPAELEDSGVYFCASSPRGLGRETQYFGPGTRLLVL.

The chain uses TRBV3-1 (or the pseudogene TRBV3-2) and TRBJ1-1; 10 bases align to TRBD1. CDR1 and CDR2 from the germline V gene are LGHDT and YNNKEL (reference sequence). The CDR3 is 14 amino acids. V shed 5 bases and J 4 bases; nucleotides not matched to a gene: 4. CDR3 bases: TGTGCCAGCAGCTTTCGGACAGGGGGCACTGAAGCTTTCTTT. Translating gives CASSFRTGGTEAFF.

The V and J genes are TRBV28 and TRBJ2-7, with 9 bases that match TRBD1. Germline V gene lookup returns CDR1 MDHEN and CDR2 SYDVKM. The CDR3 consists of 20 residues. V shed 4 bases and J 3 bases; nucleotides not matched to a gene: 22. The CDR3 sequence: CASSSIEASTGGIVIYEQYF. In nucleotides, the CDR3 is TGTGCCAGCAGTTCCATCGAGGCCTCGACAGGGGGGATAGTCATCTACGAGCAGTACTTC.

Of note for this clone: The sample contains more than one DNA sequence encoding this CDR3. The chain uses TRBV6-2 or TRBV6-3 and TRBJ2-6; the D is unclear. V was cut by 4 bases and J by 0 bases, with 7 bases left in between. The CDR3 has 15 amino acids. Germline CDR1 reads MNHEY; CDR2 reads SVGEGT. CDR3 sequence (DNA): TGTGCCAGCAGTTGGGGTGGCTCTGGGGCCAACGTCCTGACTTTC. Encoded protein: CASSWGGSGANVLTF.

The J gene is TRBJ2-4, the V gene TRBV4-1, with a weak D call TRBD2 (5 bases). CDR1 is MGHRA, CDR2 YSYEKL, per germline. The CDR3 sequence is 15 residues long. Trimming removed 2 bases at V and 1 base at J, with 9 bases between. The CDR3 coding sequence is TGCGCCAGCAGCCAACCCCCGGGGGCCAAAAACATTCAGTACTTC. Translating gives CASSQPPGAKNIQYF.

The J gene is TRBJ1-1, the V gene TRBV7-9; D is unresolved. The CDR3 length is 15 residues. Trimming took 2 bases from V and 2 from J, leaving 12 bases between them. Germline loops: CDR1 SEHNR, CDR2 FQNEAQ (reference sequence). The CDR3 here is CASSLSAARNTEAFF. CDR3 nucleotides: TGTGCCAGCAGCTTATCGGCGGCCCGTAACACTGAAGCTTTCTTT. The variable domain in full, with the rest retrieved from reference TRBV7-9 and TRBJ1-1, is DTGVSQNPRHKITKRGQNVTFRCDPISEHNRLYWYRQTLGQGPEFLTYFQNEAQLEKSRLLSDRFSAERPKGSFSTLEIQRTEQGDSAMYLCASSLSAARNTEAFFGQGTRLTVV.

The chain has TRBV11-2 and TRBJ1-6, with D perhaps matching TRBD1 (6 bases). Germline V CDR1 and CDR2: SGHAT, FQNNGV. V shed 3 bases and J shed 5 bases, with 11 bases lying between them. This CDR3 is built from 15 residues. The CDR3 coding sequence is TGTGCCAGCAGCTTTGAAACAGGGAATAATTCACCCCTCCACTTT. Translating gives CASSFETGNNSPLHF.

The CDR3 DNA sequence: TGTGCCAGCAGCTACGACTATGCAGATACGCAGTATTTT. Its protein is CASSYDYADTQYF. This chain links TRBV9 with TRBJ2-3, with a weak D call TRBD2 (5 bases). Trimming cost V 4 bases and J 4 bases, with 10 bases left between them. The CDR3 contains 13 residues. Germline CDR1 is SGDLS and CDR2 is YYNGEE.

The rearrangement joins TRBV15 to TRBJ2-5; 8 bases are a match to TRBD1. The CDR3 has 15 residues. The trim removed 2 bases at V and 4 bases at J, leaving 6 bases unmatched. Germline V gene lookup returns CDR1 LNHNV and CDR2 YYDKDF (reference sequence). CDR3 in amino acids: CATSRSQGAGETQYF. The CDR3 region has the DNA TGTGCCACCAGCAGATCGCAGGGGGCGGGAGAGACCCAGTACTTC.

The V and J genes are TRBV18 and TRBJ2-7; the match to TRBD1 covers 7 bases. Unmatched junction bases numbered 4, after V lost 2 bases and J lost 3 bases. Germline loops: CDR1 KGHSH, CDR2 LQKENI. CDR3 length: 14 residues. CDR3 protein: CASSPDRVRYEQYF. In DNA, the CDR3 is TGTGCCAGCTCACCAGACAGGGTCCGCTACGAGCAGTACTTC.

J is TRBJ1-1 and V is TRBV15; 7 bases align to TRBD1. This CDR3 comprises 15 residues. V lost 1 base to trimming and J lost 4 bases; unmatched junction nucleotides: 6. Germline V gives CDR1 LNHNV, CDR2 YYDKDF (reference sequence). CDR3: CATSRGDSLGTEAFF. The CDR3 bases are TGTGCCACCAGCAGAGGGGACAGTCTCGGCACTGAAGCTTTCTTT.

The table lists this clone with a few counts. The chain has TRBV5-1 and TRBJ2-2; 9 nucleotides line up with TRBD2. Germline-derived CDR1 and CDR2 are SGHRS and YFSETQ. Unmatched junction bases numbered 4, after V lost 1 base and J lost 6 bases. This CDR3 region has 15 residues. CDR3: CASSLLAGASGELFF. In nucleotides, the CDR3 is TGCGCCAGCAGCTTGTTAGCGGGAGCCTCCGGGGAGCTGTTTTTT. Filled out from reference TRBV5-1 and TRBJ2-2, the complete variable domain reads KAGVTQTPRYLIKTRGQQVTLSCSPISGHRSVSWYQQTPGQGLQFLFEYFSETQRNKGNFPGRFSGRQFSNSRSEMNVSTLELGDSALYLCASSLLAGASGELFFGEGSRLTVL.

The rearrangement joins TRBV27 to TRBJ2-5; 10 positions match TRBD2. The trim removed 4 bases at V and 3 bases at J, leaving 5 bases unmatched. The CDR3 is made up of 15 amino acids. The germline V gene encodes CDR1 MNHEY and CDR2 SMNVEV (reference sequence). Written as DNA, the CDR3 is TGTGCCAGCAGTTCCCGGACTAGCGGAGAAGAGACCCAGTACTTC. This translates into CASSSRTSGEETQYF.

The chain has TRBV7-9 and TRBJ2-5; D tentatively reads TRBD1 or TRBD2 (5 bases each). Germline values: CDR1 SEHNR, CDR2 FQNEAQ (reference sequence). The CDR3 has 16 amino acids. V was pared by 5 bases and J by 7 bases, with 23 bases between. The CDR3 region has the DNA TGTGCCAGCAGCGGTACCGGGGCCCTGAAATATAGGACCCAGTACTTC. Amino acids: CASSGTGALKYRTQYF.

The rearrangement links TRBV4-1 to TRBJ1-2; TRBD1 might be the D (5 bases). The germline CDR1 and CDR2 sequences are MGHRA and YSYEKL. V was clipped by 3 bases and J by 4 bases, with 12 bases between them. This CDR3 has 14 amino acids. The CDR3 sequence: CASSQPGTVYGYTF. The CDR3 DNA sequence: TGCGCCAGCAGCCAGCCCGGGACGGTCTATGGCTACACCTTC.

The CDR3 nucleotides read TGTGCCAGCAGCCCGCAGGGGGGGCGCGACTACGAGCAGTACTTC. Translation: CASSPQGGRDYEQYF. The V call is TRBV4-2, the J call TRBJ2-7, with D possibly called TRBD1 or TRBD2 (7 bases each). Germline-derived CDR1 and CDR2 are LGHNA and YNFKEQ. The CDR3 loop spans 15 amino acids. With 4 bases removed from V and 3 bases from J, the gap between germline ends came to 16 bases.